Each of the 18 T cell receptor beta chains below was sequenced from the same sample in a study of blood T cell repertoires in COVID-19. Produced via immunoSEQ multiplex PCR; TCRdb's table is partial and in-frame only. This table holds around 58,000 clones, 85% found once. Material for sequencing was peripheral blood. These TCRs come from a human donor in a cohort sampled during active COVID-19.

The gene calls are TRBV7-2 and TRBJ1-2; 9 nucleotides match TRBD1. Losses at the gene ends were 4 bases for V and 3 bases for J; bases not matched to a gene: 6. Germline-derived CDR1 and CDR2 are SGHTA and FQGNSA. The CDR3 consists of 15 residues. The CDR3 spells CASSYDRGSYYGYTF. In DNA, the CDR3 is TGTGCCAGCAGCTACGACAGGGGGTCATACTATGGCTACACCTTC.

CDR3 residues: CASSLSGRSYEQYF. The CDR3 DNA sequence: TGTGCCAGCAGCTTATCAGGTCGGTCCTACGAGCAGTACTTC. The V gene is TRBV7-9, the J gene TRBJ2-7, with D uncertain. The V end was cut by 2 bases, the J end by 1 base, with 9 bases between. The germline V gene has CDR1 SEHNR and CDR2 FQNEAQ (reference sequence). The CDR3 covers 14 residues.

V and J are TRBV6-5 and TRBJ1-2; 8 positions agree with TRBD1. Germline CDR1 and CDR2: MNHEY and SVGAGI. After removal of 2 bases from V and 6 bases from J, the junction contained 8 bases not matched to a gene. CDR3 length equals 15 residues. The DNA of the CDR3 is TGTGCCAGCAGTTACCTTTCGACAGGGGAGAATGGCTACACCTTC. Translation gives CASSYLSTGENGYTF.

The J gene is TRBJ2-1, the V gene TRBV15; 12 bases match TRBD2. Losses at the gene ends were 0 bases for V and 0 bases for J; bases not matched to a gene: 6. Germline CDR1 LNHNV, CDR2 YYDKDF (reference sequence). The CDR3 length is 19 residues. CDR3 loop: CATSRDRTSGASSYNEQFF. Here the CDR3 DNA reads TGTGCCACCAGCAGAGATCGGACTAGCGGGGCAAGCTCCTACAATGAGCAGTTCTTC.

The chain has TRBV7-2 and TRBJ2-3; D ambiguous. With 0 bases removed from V and 1 base from J, the gap between germline ends came to 8 bases. CDR1 and CDR2 from the germline V gene are SGHTA and FQGNSA. This CDR3 spans 15 amino acids. CDR3 coding DNA: TGTGCCAGCAGCTTAGCGATCGCGGGCACAGATACGCAGTATTTT. It specifies CASSLAIAGTDTQYF.

This sequence joins TRBV3-1 (or the pseudogene TRBV3-2) and TRBJ1-2, with a weak D call TRBD1 (5 bases). This CDR3 comprises 13 residues. Trimming removed 0 bases at V and 6 bases at J, with 8 bases between. Germline V gene data show CDR1 as LGHDT and CDR2 as YNNKEL (reference sequence). The CDR3 reads CASSQDDSNGYTF. CDR3 sequence (DNA): TGTGCCAGCAGCCAAGACGACAGCAATGGCTACACCTTC.

This clone was observed a handful of times. The chain recombines TRBV18 with TRBJ1-5; D might be TRBD1 (5 bases). Germline-derived CDR1 and CDR2 are KGHSH and LQKENI. The CDR3 length is 13 residues. V was trimmed by 5 bases and J by 4 bases, leaving 9 bases between them. The CDR3 loop reads CASSGAGNQPQHF. The CDR3 coding sequence is TGTGCCAGCTCAGGAGCAGGGAATCAGCCCCAGCATTTT.

This chain links TRBV25-1 with TRBJ2-7; TRBD2 might be the D (6 bases). Germline CDR1 MGHDK, CDR2 SYGVNS. Trimming left V 6 bases short and J 3 bases short, with 9 bases between. This CDR3 spans 12 amino acids. CDR3 in amino acids: CASREGNYEQYF. The CDR3 DNA follows: TGTGCCAGCAGGGAGGGTAACTACGAGCAGTACTTC.

The V call is TRBV19, the J call TRBJ1-4; maybe TRBD1 (5 bases). V was pared by 3 bases and J by 0 bases, with 11 bases between. This CDR3 spans 16 amino acids. Germline V gene sequence: CDR1 LNHDA, CDR2 SQIVND (reference sequence). The CDR3 bases are TGTGCCAGTAGTATGTGGGGCCTAGCAACTAATGAAAAACTGTTTTTT. Its translation is CASSMWGLATNEKLFF.

The chain is built from TRBV7-9 and TRBJ2-2; D is possibly TRBD1 (6 bases). Trimming removed 1 base at V and 3 bases at J, with 12 bases between. The CDR3 has 16 residues. Per the germline V gene, CDR1 is SEHNR and CDR2 is FQNEAQ (reference sequence). CDR3 coding DNA: TGTGCCAGCAGCTTAGGGGGACAACTCTACACCGGGGAGCTGTTTTTT. The encoded protein is CASSLGGQLYTGELFF.

The chain joins TRBV6-6 to TRBJ1-2, with 8 positions matching TRBD1. Germline V gene data show CDR1 as MNHNY and CDR2 as SVGAGI (reference sequence). The CDR3 totals 15 residues. J lost 2 bases, V lost 2 bases, and 4 bases had no gene match. In nucleotides, the CDR3 is TGTGCCAGCAGTTACGCCTACAGGGGGAACTATGGCTACACCTTC. Encoded protein: CASSYAYRGNYGYTF.

The genes are TRBV10-3 and TRBJ2-2; the match to TRBD1 covers 10 bases. The CDR3 sequence is 15 residues long. The junction had 4 bases not matched to a gene; V was cut back by 6 bases and J by 3 bases. Per the germline V gene, CDR1 is ENHRY and CDR2 is SYGVKD. In nucleotides, the CDR3 is TGTGCCATCAGGGCCGGGACAGGGGACACCGGGGAGCTGTTTTTT. It yields the protein CAIRAGTGDTGELFF.

The CDR3 protein is CASSLRRASGGGTGELFF. The CDR3 DNA is TGTGCCAGCAGCCTCCGGAGGGCTAGCGGGGGGGGTACCGGGGAGCTGTTTTTT. This chain links TRBV7-8 with TRBJ2-2, with 12 bases matching TRBD2. Germline loops: CDR1 SGHVS, CDR2 FQNEAQ. This CDR3 spans 18 amino acids. The junction had 12 bases not matched to a gene; V was cut back by 5 bases and J by 5 bases.

Only a few counts were recorded for this clone. J is TRBJ1-3 and V is TRBV11-2; 7 nucleotides match TRBD1. The junction had 7 bases not matched to a gene; V was cut back by 5 bases and J by 0 bases. The CDR3 extends over 16 amino acids. Germline assignment: CDR1 SGHAT and CDR2 FQNNGV. The CDR3: CASSNRGQHSGNTIYF. CDR3 nucleotides: TGTGCCAGCAGCAATAGGGGACAGCACTCTGGAAACACCATATATTTT. Full variable domain (outside the CDR3, taken from reference TRBV11-2 and TRBJ1-3): EAGVAQSPRYKIIEKRQSVAFWCNPISGHATLYWYQQILGQGPKLLIQFQNNGVVDDSQLPKDRFSAERLKGVDSTLKIQPAKLEDSAVYLCASSNRGQHSGNTIYFGEGSWLTVV.

The V gene is TRBV5-8, the J gene TRBJ2-7; D is perhaps TRBD2 (5 bases). Germline V gene lookup returns CDR1 SGHTS and CDR2 YDEGEE. The CDR3 is 11 residues long. Between the trimmed V and J ends, which lost 4 bases and 6 bases, there was a span of 8 bases. The CDR3 is CASSREIEQYF. In nucleotides, the CDR3 is TGTGCCAGCAGCCGGGAAATCGAGCAGTACTTC.

The genes are TRBV11-2 and TRBJ2-7; D uncertain. Germline assignment: CDR1 SGHAT and CDR2 FQNNGV. The length of the CDR3 is 12 residues. Trimming cost V 6 bases and J 4 bases, with 10 bases left between them. Written as DNA, the CDR3 is TGTGCCAGCAGTTATACAGCATACGAGCAGTACTTC. It yields the protein CASSYTAYEQYF.

V and J are TRBV9 and TRBJ1-6; D possibly corresponds to TRBD1 (6 bases). CDR1 and CDR2 (germline): SGDLS, YYNGEE. V was pared by 2 bases and J by 8 bases, with 23 bases between. This CDR3 is built from 18 residues. The CDR3 spells CASSVGGLQTSIDSPLHF. The CDR3 region has the DNA TGTGCCAGCAGCGTGGGGGGGCTACAGACATCGATAGATTCACCCCTCCACTTT.

The chain combines TRBV5-1 with TRBJ1-1; 7 positions match TRBD1. After removal of 3 bases from V and 2 bases from J, the junction contained 4 bases not matched to a gene. The germline V gene encodes CDR1 SGHRS and CDR2 YFSETQ. The CDR3 runs 14 residues. CDR3 sequence reads: CASSWDRINTEAFF. The CDR3 DNA is TGCGCCAGCAGCTGGGACAGAATTAACACTGAAGCTTTCTTT.